The T cell receptor (beta chain) under discussion was sequenced for a study of blood T cell repertoires in COVID-19. This CDR3 contains 16 residues. Germline assignment: CDR1 SGHAT and CDR2 FQDESV (reference sequence). The V and J ends lost 5 bases and 2 bases respectively, with 13 bases between them. This clone was observed once. TCRdb's copy holds only in-frame clones and misses some; the assay was immunoSEQ multiplex PCR. The sample lists about 200,000 clones, 80% to 90% occurring once. The sequenced sample consisted of peripheral blood. This chain connects TRBV11-1 to TRBJ1-6; maybe TRBD1 (5 bases). This receptor was obtained from a woman over 75 with acute or convalescent COVID-19. For the CDR3, the DNA is TGTGCCAGCAGCGCAGGGCTGGCACCCTATAATTCACCCCTCCACTTT. Translating gives CASSAGLAPYNSPLHF.